Here is one T cell receptor (beta chain) with its context. The germline gives CDR1 LNHDA, CDR2 SQIVND (reference sequence). The V and J ends lost 5 bases and 4 bases, in that order; junction bases with no gene match: 8. This CDR3 is built from 16 residues. These data come from a study of blood T cell repertoires in COVID-19. Study-level information: There were acute and convalescent COVID-19 samples, and they came from the United States, Italy and Spain. The analysed material was cDNA or gDNA that came from T cells, B-cell-depleted T cells, or PBMCs.

In the authors' methods: Reference gene primer amplification gave estimated nucleated cell counts. Repertoires were generated with immunoSEQ multiplex PCR, while TCRdb's copy carries only in-frame clones and drops some. V, J and clone size derive from that table, while D and trimming were established from the DNA sequence. Of about 98,000 clones in the sample, about 84% are singletons; the top ten hold around a tenth. The material sequenced was peripheral blood. The TCR sequence derives from a woman of 80 years or more with acute or convalescent COVID-19. The chain links TRBV19 to TRBJ2-3; TRBD2 matches at 11 bases. The CDR3 loop is CASSRSGTSGSDTQYF. The DNA of the CDR3 is TGTGCCAGTAGTCGCTCCGGGACTAGCGGTTCAGATACGCAGTATTTT. Together with reference TRBV19 and TRBJ2-3, the CDR3 gives the full variable domain: DGGITQSPKYLFRKEGQNVTLSCEQNLNHDAMYWYRQDPGQGLRLIYYSQIVNDFQKGDIAEGYSVSREKKESFPLTVTSAQKNPTAFYLCASSRSGTSGSDTQYFGPGTRLTVL.